This T cell receptor beta chain was captured in a study of T-cell reconstitution after alpha-beta-depleted transplantation in children. The CDR3 sequence is 14 residues long. V was pared by 10 bases and J by 3 bases, with 19 bases between. This clonotype was recorded a few times. Unique molecular identifiers tagged the TCRbeta library. MiXCR was run by TCRdb on the PCR reads, yielding one entry per CDR3 protein. The sample holds some 400,000 distinct CDR3 sequences, roughly 21% seen once. This specimen was PBMCs from the stem cell graft donor, taken from the stem cell graft. The receptor was derived from a human donor who donated a stem cell graft to a child with acute myeloid leukemia. The chain joins TRBV12-3 or TRBV12-4 to TRBJ2-7, with unresolved D. As DNA, the CDR3 is TGTGCCACCGCCCCTCACAATTTCCTCTACGAGCAGTACTTC. Protein sequence: CATAPHNFLYEQYF.